A single T cell receptor beta chain is shown here with its context. With V trimmed by 5 bases and J by 2 bases, 8 bases remained unmatched. Germline-derived CDR1 and CDR2 are PRHDT and FYEKMQ (reference sequence). The CDR3 is made up of 16 amino acids. The record originates from a study of blood T cell repertoires in COVID-19. Study information: Sources were T cells, B-cell-depleted T cells, or PBMCs; the material itself was cDNA or gDNA.

The protocol was immunoSEQ multiplex PCR, while the TCRdb copy is restricted to in-frame clones and leaves out a portion. The sample shows fewer than 300,000 clones, 85% to 90% of them seen only once. Sequencing was done on a sample of peripheral blood. The V and J genes are TRBV13 and TRBJ2-2; 7 bases are shared with TRBD1. This clonotype originated in a middle-aged woman who had recovered from COVID-19. CDR3 sequence reads: CASSPGQASNTGELFF. For the CDR3, the DNA is TGTGCCAGCAGCCCAGGACAGGCCTCCAACACCGGGGAGCTGTTTTTT.